This T cell receptor beta chain was captured by sequencing in a study of chemoradiotherapy in HPV16-positive cancers. Only in-frame clones appear in the TCRdb table, and some are missing; sequencing was by immunoSEQ multiplex PCR. The table shows over a thousand clones, with 72% occurring only once. Repertoires were sampled repeatedly during chemoradiotherapy. V lost 6 bases, J lost 2 bases, and 6 bases stayed unmatched. The CDR3 is made up of 14 amino acids. Germline V CDR1 and CDR2: MGHDK, SYGVNS. The sample holds one count of this clone. The sequence was obtained from a human donor with HPV-associated anogenital cancer. The sample was tumor tissue, taken from a patient who underwent chemoradiotherapy. V usage is TRBV25-1 and J usage is TRBJ2-7, with TRBD1 matching over 8 bases. This chain's CDR3 is CASSRETGAYEQYF. CDR3 sequence (DNA): TGTGCCAGCAGCCGCGAGACAGGGGCCTACGAGCAGTACTTC.